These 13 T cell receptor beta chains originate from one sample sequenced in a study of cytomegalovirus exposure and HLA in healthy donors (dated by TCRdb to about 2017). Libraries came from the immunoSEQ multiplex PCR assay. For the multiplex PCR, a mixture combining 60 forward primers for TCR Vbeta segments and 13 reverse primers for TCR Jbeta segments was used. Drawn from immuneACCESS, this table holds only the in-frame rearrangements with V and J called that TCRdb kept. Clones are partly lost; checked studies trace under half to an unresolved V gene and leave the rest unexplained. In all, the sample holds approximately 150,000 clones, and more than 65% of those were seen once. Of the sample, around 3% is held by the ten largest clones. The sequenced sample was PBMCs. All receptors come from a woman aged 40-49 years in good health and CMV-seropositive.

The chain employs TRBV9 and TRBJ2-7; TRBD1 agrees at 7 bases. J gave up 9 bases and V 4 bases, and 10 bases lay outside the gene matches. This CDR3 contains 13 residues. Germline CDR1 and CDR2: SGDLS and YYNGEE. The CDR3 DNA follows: TGTGCCAGCAGCCCAGGGGGAGCAGTCCGGCAGTACTTC. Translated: CASSPGGAVRQYF.

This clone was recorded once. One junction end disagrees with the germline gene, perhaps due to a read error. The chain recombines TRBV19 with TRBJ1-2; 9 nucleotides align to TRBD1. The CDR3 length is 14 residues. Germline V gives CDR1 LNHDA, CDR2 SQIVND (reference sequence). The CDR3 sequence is CASSRDRESYGYPF. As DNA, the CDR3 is TGTGCCAGTAGTCGGGACAGGGAGTCCTATGGCTACCCCTTC.

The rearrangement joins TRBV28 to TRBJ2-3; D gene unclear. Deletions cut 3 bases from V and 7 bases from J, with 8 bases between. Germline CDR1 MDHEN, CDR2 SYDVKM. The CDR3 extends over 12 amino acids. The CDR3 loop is CASSFRRNTQYF. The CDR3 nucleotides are TGTGCCAGCAGTTTCCGGCGGAATACGCAGTATTTT.

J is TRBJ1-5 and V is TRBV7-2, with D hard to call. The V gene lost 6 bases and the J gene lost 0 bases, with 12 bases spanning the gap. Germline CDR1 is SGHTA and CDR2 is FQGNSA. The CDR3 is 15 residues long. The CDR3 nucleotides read TGTGCCAGCAGAGCTTACGGGGATAGCAATCAGCCCCAGCATTTT. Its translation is CASRAYGDSNQPQHF.

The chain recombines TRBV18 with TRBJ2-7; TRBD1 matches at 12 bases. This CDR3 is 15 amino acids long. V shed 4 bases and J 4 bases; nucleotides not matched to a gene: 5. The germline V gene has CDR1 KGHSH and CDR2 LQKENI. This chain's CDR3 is CASSLAGQGAYEQYF. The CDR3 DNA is TGTGCCAGCTCACTAGCGGGACAGGGGGCTTACGAGCAGTACTTC.

Here the CDR3 DNA reads TGCGCCAGCAGCCTCCAGACGGGCCAAGAGACCCAGTACTTC. Its translation: CASSLQTGQETQYF. The rearrangement uses TRBV5-1 and TRBJ2-5; D gene ambiguous. Germline CDR1 is SGHRS and CDR2 is YFSETQ. CDR3 size: 14 residues. V was trimmed by 4 bases and J by 1 base, leaving 11 bases between them.

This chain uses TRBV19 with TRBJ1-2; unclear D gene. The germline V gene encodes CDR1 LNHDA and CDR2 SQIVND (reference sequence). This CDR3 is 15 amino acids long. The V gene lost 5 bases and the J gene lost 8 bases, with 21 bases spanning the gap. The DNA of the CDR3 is TGTGCCAGTAGTGGCATATATGCGGGGAAAGGGGGCTACACCTTC. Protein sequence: CASSGIYAGKGGYTF. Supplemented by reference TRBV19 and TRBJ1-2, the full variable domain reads DGGITQSPKYLFRKEGQNVTLSCEQNLNHDAMYWYRQDPGQGLRLIYYSQIVNDFQKGDIAEGYSVSREKKESFPLTVTSAQKNPTAFYLCASSGIYAGKGGYTFGSGTRLTVV.

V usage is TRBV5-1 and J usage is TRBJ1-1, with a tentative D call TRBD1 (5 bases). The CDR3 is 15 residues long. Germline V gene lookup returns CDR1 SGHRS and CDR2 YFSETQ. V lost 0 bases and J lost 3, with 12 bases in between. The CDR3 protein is CASSLGRVTDTEAFF. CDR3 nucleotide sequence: TGCGCCAGCAGCTTGGGCAGGGTTACGGACACTGAAGCTTTCTTT.

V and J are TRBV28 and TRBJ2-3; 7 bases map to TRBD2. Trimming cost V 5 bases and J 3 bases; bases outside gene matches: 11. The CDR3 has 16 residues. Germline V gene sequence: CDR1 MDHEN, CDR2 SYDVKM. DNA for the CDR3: TGTGCCAGCAGTGTGACTGGCGGGAGAGGTACAGATACGCAGTATTTT. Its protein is CASSVTGGRGTDTQYF.

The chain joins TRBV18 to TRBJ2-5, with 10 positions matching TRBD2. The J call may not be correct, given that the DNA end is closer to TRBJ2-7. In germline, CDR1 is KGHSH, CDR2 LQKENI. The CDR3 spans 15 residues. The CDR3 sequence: CASSGGLALNYEQYF. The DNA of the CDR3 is TGTGCCAGCTCAGGGGGACTAGCGCTAAACTACGAGCAGTACTTC.

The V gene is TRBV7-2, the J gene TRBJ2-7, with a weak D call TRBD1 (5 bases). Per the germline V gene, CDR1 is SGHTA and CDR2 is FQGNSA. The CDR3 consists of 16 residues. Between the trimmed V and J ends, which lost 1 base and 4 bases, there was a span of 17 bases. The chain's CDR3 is CASSLGDSGPAYEQYF. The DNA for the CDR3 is TGTGCCAGCAGCTTAGGAGACAGTGGGCCAGCGTACGAGCAGTACTTC. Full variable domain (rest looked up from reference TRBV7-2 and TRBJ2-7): GAGVSQSPSNKVTEKGKDVELRCDPISGHTALYWYRQSLGQGLEFLIYFQGNSAPDKSGLPSDRFSAERTGGSVSTLTIQRTQQEDSAVYLCASSLGDSGPAYEQYFGPGTRLTVT.

The CDR3 region is CAISGMEEETQYF. In DNA form, the CDR3 reads TGTGCCATCTCGGGTATGGAGGAAGAGACCCAGTACTTC. The V and J genes are TRBV10-3 and TRBJ2-5, with TRBD2 as a possible D gene (5 bases). V was trimmed by 8 bases and J by 3 bases, leaving 13 bases between them. Germline CDR1 reads ENHRY; CDR2 reads SYGVKD. CDR3 length equals 13 residues.

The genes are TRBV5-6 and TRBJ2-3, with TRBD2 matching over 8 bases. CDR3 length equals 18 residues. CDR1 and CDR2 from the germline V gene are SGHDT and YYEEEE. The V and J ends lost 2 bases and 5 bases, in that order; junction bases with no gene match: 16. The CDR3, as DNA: TGTGCCAGCAGCTTTCGGGGTGCGGGAGGCCCGAGGGGAGATACGCAGTATTTT. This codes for CASSFRGAGGPRGDTQYF.